This TCR beta chain was identified in a study of Ad26.COV2.S vaccination and SARS-CoV-2 variants. Study overall: By the intramuscular route, Ad26.COV2.S was given once, or twice 56 days apart.

Libraries were prepared by immunoSEQ multiplex PCR; TCRdb keeps only in-frame clonotypes and omits some of them. The table records 350,000 to 500,000 clones, around 90% of them present only once. Described treatment: about 20 received Ad26.COV2.S at low or high dose, single or two shots; roughly 5 received placebo; per-sample allocation not given. Day 63 after the first vaccine or placebo injection was the time point for sampling. It was an adult aged 18-55 years in Boston who was the donor. The receptor was isolated from a person between 18 and 65 years old who received the Ad26.COV2.S COVID-19 vaccine or a placebo. The specimen comprised peripheral blood, sampled in a trial of Ad26.COV2.S vaccine versus placebo.

The CDR3 DNA reads TGTGCCAGCAGCCCCGTGCGGGACAGGGGCTACGAGCAGTACTTC. Its protein product is CASSPVRDRGYEQYF. The chain is built from TRBV7-2 and TRBJ2-7; the match to TRBD1 covers 10 bases. Germline V lookup: CDR1 SGHTA, CDR2 FQGNSA. The CDR3 is 15 residues long. V dropped 5 bases and J dropped 3; count of bases not matched to a gene: 7. Full variable domain (rest looked up from reference TRBV7-2 and TRBJ2-7): GAGVSQSPSNKVTEKGKDVELRCDPISGHTALYWYRQSLGQGLEFLIYFQGNSAPDKSGLPSDRFSAERTGGSVSTLTIQRTQQEDSAVYLCASSPVRDRGYEQYFGPGTRLTVT.